This TCR beta chain is from a study of T-cell memory formation after mild COVID-19. At the level of the study: Clusters were largely donor specific. Study-wide findings and caveats: CD4+ contracting clones lay mainly in CM and EM, CD8+ ones in EMRA.

As concerns this clonotype: Its antigen is unknown.

Each CDR3 protein gets one entry after TCRdb re-called the 5' RACE reads with MiXCR. In the table there are fewer than 600,000 distinct CDR3 sequences, less than 25% of which are singletons. The receptor was derived from an adult woman who had mild COVID-19 (a few samples of this study predate the infection). Cell type and time point are not known. Material: PBMCs or a T cell subset sorted from them (not recorded which).

The CDR3 nucleotides read TGCGCCAGCAGCTTGACGGTGCCCAACACTGAAGCTTTCTTT. It is translated as CASSLTVPNTEAFF. This chain links TRBV5-1 with TRBJ1-1; D gene uncertain. The germline gives CDR1 SGHRS, CDR2 YFSETQ. Trimming shortened V by 1 base and J by 2 bases, and 9 bases separated the two germline ends. The CDR3 is 14 amino acids.